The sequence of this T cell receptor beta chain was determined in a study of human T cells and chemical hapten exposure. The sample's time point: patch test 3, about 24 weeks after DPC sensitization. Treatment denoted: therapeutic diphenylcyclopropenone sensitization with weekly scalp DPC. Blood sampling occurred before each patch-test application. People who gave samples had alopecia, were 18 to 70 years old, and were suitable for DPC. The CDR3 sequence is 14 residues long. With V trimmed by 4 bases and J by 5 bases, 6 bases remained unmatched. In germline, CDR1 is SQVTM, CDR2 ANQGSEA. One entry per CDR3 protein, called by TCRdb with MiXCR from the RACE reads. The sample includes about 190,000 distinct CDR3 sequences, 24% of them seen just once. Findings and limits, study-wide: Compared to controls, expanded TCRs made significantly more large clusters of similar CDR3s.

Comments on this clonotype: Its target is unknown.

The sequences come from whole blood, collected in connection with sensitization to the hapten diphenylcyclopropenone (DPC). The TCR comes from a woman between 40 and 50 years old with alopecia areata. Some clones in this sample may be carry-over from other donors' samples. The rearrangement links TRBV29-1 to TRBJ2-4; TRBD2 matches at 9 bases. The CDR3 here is CSVAGGRAENIQYF. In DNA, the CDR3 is TGCAGCGTTGCGGGCGGGAGGGCCGAAAACATTCAGTACTTC.